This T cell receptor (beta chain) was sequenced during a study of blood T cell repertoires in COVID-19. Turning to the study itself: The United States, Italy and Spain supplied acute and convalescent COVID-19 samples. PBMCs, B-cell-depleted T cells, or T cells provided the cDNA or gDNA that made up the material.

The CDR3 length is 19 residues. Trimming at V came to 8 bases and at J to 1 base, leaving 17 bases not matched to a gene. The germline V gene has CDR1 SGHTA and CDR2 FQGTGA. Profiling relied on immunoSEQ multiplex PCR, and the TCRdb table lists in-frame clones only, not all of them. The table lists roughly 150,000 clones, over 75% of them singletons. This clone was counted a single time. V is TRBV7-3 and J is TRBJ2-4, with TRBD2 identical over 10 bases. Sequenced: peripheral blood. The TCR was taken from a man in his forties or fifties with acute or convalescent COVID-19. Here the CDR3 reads CASPIRLAGHRRAKNIQYF. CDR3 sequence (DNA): TGTGCCAGCCCAATCCGACTAGCGGGTCATCGGAGGGCCAAAAACATTCAGTACTTC.